This T cell receptor beta chain was found in a study of early T cells in non-severe SARS-CoV-2 infection. About the study: The chains were unpaired, and the sequenced material was bulk RNA from unsorted whole blood.

Each CDR3 protein gets one entry after TCRdb re-called the 5' RACE reads with MiXCR. This sample yields 80,000 to 95,000 distinct CDR3 sequences, of which around a sixth are seen a single time; 4.5% to 6.5% belongs to the top ten. Note on this clonotype: The antigen remains unidentified.

General study results and limits: The VDJdb matching leaned toward anti-spike CD8 responses and overlooked private and CD4 specificities.

The source material was whole blood, sampled at baseline. The receptor was derived from an adult who was a healthcare worker with PCR-confirmed SARS-CoV-2 infection or an uninfected control (not recorded which).

The CDR3 DNA reads TGCGCCAGCAGCCAAGATATAGGGAGTGGGTACAATGAGCAGTTCTTC. It encodes CASSQDIGSGYNEQFF. V gene TRBV4-3 combines with J gene TRBJ2-1, with D tentatively TRBD2 (5 bases). V was cut by 0 bases and J by 4 bases, with 13 bases left in between. This CDR3 has 16 residues. Germline loops: CDR1 LGHNA, CDR2 YSLEER.